These T cell receptor beta chains were read from a single sample in a study of tumor-infiltrating lymphocytes in oesophageal squamous cell carcinoma. TCRdb reprocessed the PCR reads via MiXCR and lists one record per CDR3 protein. The data contain fewer than 20,000 distinct CDR3 sequences, 40% to 45% of them singletons. The sample taken for sequencing was esophageal tumor tissue. Every receptor here comes from a male donor with esophageal squamous cell carcinoma. Each CDR3 is given with its conserved first and last residue. Fields, in order: D gene, V gene, J gene, clone size, CDR3 DNA, CDR3 protein. A D gene is named only where the DNA matches it firmly. Clone size is shown for a subset of rows, as once, few, many or a class of expanded clone.

d_gene: NA
v_gene: TRBV6-2/TRBV6-3
j_gene: TRBJ2-7
abundance: NA
CDR3nt: TGTGCCAGCGGAGGACAGTTAAGTACCTACGAGCAGTACTTC
CDR3aa: CASGGQLSTYEQYF

d_gene: NA
v_gene: TRBV7-2
j_gene: TRBJ2-5
abundance: once
CDR3nt: TGTGCCAGCAGCTTCCCCCCGCGTGGTAGAGGGAACCGTCAAGAGACACGGTACTTC
CDR3aa: CASSFPPRGRGNRQETRYF

d_gene: TRBD1
v_gene: TRBV7-2
j_gene: TRBJ2-3
abundance: NA
CDR3nt: TGTGCCAGCAGCTTAGACTACAGGGGAACGCAGTATTTT
CDR3aa: CASSLDYRGTQYF

d_gene: NA
v_gene: TRBV6-1
j_gene: TRBJ1-4
abundance: many
CDR3nt: TGTGCCAGCAGTCCCAGTCCAGGGGACCCAGAAAAACTGTTTTTT
CDR3aa: CASSPSPGDPEKLFF

d_gene: NA
v_gene: TRBV7-3
j_gene: TRBJ2-3
abundance: NA
CDR3nt: TGTGCCAGCAGTGTCAGGGCTTCTAGCACAGATACGCAGTATTTT
CDR3aa: CASSVRASSTDTQYF

d_gene: NA
v_gene: TRBV7-6
j_gene: TRBJ2-3
abundance: few
CDR3nt: TGTGCCAGCAGCTCCGCAGGGAGAAGCACAGATACGCAGTATTTT
CDR3aa: CASSSAGRSTDTQYF

d_gene: NA
v_gene: TRBV7-9
j_gene: TRBJ2-5
abundance: medium-sized
CDR3nt: TGTGCCAGCAGCTTAGGGGGGTCTAGTATAGAGACCCAGTACTTC
CDR3aa: CASSLGGSSIETQYF

d_gene: TRBD2
v_gene: TRBV2
j_gene: TRBJ2-7
abundance: NA
CDR3nt: TGTGCCAGCAGTGAGGGGACTAGCGGGAGGGTCTACGAGCAGTACTTC
CDR3aa: CASSEGTSGRVYEQYF

d_gene: NA
v_gene: TRBV6-1
j_gene: TRBJ2-6
abundance: NA
CDR3nt: TGTGCCAGCAGTCCCCCCCTGACAGTGGCCAACGTCCTGACTTTC
CDR3aa: CASSPPLTVANVLTF

d_gene: NA
v_gene: TRBV9
j_gene: TRBJ2-7
abundance: NA
CDR3nt: TGTGCCAGCAGCGTAGAGGCGGCGGGAAGCTCCTACAATGAGCAGTACTTC
CDR3aa: CASSVEAAGSSYNEQYF

d_gene: TRBD1
v_gene: TRBV6-1
j_gene: TRBJ2-7
abundance: many
CDR3nt: TGTGCCAGCAGAAAACAGGGGGCAGGCTACGAGCAGTACTTC
CDR3aa: CASRKQGAGYEQYF

d_gene: NA
v_gene: TRBV7-2
j_gene: TRBJ2-1
abundance: NA
CDR3nt: TGTGCCAGCAGCTTACACGTCGCAGGGGCGACCTACAATGAGCAGTTCTTC
CDR3aa: CASSLHVAGATYNEQFF

d_gene: TRBD1
v_gene: TRBV27
j_gene: TRBJ2-1
abundance: NA
CDR3nt: TGTGCCAGCAGTTCCGGGACAGGGGGCTACTACAATGAGCAGTTCTTC
CDR3aa: CASSSGTGGYYNEQFF

d_gene: NA
v_gene: TRBV6-1
j_gene: TRBJ2-3
abundance: NA
CDR3nt: TGTGCCAGCAGTAGGTCTCGGGATACGCAGTATTTT
CDR3aa: CASSRSRDTQYF

d_gene: NA
v_gene: TRBV5-1
j_gene: TRBJ2-5
abundance: many
CDR3nt: TGCGCCAGCAGCAAGGGGGTAGGGGGAATCCAAGAGACCCAGTACTTC
CDR3aa: CASSKGVGGIQETQYF